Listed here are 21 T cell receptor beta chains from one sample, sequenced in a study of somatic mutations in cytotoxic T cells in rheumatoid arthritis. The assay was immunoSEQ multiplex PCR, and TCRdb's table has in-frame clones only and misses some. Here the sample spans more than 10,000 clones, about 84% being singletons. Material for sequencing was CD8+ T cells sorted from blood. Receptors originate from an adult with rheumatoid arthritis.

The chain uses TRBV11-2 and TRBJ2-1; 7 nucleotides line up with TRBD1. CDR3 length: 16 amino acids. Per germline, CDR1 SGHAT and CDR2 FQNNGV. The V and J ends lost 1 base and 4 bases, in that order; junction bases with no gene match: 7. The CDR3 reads CASSLGQGPAYNEQFF. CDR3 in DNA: TGTGCCAGCAGCTTAGGACAGGGCCCCGCTTACAATGAGCAGTTCTTC.

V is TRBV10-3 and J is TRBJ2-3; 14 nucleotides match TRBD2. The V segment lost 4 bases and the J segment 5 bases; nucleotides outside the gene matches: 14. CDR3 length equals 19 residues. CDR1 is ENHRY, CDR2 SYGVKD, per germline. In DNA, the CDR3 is TGTGCCATCAGTGCCTACGGACTAGCGGGGGGACGCGGGGAAGATACGCAGTATTTT. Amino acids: CAISAYGLAGGRGEDTQYF.

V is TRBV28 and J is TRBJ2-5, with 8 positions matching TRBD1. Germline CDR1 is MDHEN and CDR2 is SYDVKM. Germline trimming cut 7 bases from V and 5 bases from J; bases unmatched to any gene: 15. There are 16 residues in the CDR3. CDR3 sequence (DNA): TGTGCCAGCATCCCGGGGGACAGGCCCTTTTGGGAGACCCAGTACTTC. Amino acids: CASIPGDRPFWETQYF.

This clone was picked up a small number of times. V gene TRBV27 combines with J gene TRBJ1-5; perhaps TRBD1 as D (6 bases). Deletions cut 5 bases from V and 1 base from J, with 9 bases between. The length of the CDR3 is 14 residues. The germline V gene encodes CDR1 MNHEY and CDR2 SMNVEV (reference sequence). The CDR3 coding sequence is TGTGCCAGCAGTCTGCAGGGGAGCAATCAGCCCCAGCATTTT. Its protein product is CASSLQGSNQPQHF.

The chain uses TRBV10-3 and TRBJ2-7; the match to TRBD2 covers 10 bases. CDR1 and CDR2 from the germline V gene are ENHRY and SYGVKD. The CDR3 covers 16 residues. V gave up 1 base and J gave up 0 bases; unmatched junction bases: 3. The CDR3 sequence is CAISELTSGVSYEQYF. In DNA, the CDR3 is TGTGCCATCAGTGAGTTAACTAGCGGGGTCTCCTACGAGCAGTACTTC.

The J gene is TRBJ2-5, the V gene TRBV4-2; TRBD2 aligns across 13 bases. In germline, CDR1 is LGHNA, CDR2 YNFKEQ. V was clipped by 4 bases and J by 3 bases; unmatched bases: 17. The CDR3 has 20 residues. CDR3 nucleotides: TGTGCCAGCAGCCTTATTGGACTAGCGGGGGACTACGGGCCTAAAGAGACCCAGTACTTC. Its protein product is CASSLIGLAGDYGPKETQYF.

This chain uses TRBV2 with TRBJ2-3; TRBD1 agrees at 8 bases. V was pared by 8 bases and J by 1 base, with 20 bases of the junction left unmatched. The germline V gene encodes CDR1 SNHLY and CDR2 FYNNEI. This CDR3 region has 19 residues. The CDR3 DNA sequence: TGTGCCAGCCCACCTGGACAGGGTACATCTATGATAGGCACAGATACGCAGTATTTT. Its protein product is CASPPGQGTSMIGTDTQYF.

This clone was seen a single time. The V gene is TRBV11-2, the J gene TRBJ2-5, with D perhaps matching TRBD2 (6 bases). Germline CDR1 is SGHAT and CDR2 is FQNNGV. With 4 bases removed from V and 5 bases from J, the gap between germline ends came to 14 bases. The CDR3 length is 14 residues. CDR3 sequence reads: CASSSDWGVETQYF. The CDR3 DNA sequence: TGTGCCAGCAGCTCCGACTGGGGGGTTGAGACCCAGTACTTC.

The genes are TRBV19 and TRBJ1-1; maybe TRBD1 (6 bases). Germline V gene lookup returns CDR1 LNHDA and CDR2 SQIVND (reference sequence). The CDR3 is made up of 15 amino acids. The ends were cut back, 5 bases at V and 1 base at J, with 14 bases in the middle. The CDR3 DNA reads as TGTGCCAGTAGTGTGACAGGTGGGGGGAACACTGAAGCTTTCTTT. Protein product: CASSVTGGGNTEAFF.

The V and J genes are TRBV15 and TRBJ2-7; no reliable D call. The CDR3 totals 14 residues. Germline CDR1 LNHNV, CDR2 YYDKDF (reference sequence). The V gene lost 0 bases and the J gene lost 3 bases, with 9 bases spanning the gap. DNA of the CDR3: TGTGCCACCAGCAGAGATAGTGGCAGCTACGAGCAGTACTTC. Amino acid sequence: CATSRDSGSYEQYF. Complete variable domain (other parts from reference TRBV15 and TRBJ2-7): DAMVIQNPRYQVTQFGKPVTLSCSQTLNHNVMYWYQQKSSQAPKLLFHYYDKDFNNEADTPDNFQSRRPNTSFCFLDIRSPGLGDTAMYLCATSRDSGSYEQYFGPGTRLTVT.

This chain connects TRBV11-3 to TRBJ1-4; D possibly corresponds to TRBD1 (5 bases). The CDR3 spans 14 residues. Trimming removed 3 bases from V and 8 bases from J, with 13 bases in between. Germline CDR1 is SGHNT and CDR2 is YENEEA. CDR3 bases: TGTGCCAGCAGCTTGGGCCGGGACGGGGAAAAACTGTTTTTT. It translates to CASSLGRDGEKLFF.

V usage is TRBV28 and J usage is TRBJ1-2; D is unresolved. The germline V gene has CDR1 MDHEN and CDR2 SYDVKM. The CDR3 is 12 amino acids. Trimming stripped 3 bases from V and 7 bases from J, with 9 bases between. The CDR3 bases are TGTGCCAGCAGTTTTAGGGAAGGTGGCTACACCTTC. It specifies CASSFREGGYTF.

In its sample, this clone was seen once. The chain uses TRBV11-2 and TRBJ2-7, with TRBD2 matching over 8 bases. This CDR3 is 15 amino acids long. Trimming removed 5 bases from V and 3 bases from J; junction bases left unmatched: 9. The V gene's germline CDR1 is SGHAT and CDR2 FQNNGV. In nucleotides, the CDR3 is TGTGCCAGCAGCACCCCGGGACTAGGGATCTACGAGCAGTACTTC. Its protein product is CASSTPGLGIYEQYF.

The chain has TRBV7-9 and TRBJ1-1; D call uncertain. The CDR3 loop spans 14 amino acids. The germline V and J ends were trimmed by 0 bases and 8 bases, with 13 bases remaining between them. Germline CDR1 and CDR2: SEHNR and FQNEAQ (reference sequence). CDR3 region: CASSLAIGPVEAFF. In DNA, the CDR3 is TGTGCCAGCAGCTTAGCGATCGGGCCAGTGGAAGCTTTCTTT.

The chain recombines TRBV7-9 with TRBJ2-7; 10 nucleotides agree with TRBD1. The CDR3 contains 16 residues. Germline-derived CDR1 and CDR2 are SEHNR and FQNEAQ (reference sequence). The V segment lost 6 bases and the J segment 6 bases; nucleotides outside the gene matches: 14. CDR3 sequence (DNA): TGTGCCAGCAGTCCCCAAGACACGACAGGGGGCGGCGAGCAGTACTTC. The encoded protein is CASSPQDTTGGGEQYF.

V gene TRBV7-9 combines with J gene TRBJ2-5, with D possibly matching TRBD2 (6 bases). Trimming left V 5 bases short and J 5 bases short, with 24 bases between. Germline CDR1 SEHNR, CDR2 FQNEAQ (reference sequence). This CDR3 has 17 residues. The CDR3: CASSGPSRGDPGETQYF. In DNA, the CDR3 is TGTGCCAGCAGCGGGCCGTCCCGCGGGGACCCTGGGGAGACCCAGTACTTC.

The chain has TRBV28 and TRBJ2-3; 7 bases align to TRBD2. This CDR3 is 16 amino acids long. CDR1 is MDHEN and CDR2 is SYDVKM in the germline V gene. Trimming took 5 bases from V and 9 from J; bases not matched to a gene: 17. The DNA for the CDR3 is TGTGCCAGCAGTAGTTCCAGCGGGGCGCTGCAAGGGACGCAGTATTTT. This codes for CASSSSSGALQGTQYF.

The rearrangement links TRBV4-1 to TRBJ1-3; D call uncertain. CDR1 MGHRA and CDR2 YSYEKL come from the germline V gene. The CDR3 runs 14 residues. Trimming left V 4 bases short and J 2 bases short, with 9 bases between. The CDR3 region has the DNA TGCGCCAGCAGCCCTACCGTAGCTGGAAACACCATATATTTT. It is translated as CASSPTVAGNTIYF.

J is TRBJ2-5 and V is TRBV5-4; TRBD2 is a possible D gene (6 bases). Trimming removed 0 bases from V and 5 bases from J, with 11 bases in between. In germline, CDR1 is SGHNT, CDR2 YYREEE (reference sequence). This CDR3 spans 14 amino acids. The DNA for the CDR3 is TGTGCCAGCAGCTTGGAAGGAGGGGCCGAGACCCAGTACTTC. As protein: CASSLEGGAETQYF.

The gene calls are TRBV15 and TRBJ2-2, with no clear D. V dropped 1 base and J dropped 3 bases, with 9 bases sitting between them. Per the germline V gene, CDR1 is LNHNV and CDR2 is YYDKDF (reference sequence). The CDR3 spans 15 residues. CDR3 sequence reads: CATSRGGVDTGELFF. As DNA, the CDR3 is TGTGCCACCAGCAGAGGAGGTGTGGACACCGGGGAGCTGTTTTTT.

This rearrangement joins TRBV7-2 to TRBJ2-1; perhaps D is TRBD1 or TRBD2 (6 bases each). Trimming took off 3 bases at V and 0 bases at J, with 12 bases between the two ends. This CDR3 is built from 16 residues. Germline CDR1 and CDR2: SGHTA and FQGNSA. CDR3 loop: CASSFPGGGSYNEQFF. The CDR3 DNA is TGTGCCAGCAGCTTTCCCGGAGGGGGCTCCTACAATGAGCAGTTCTTC.